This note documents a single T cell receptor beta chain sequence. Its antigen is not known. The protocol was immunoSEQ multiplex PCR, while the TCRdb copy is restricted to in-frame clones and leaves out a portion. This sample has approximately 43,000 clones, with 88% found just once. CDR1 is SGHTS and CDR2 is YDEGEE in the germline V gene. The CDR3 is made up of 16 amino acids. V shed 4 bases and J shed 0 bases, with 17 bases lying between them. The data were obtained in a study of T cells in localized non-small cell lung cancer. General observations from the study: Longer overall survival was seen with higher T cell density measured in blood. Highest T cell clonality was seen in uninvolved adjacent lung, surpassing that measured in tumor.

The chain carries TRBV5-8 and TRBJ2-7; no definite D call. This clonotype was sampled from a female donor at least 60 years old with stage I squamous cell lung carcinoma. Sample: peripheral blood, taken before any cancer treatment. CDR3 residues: CASSDWSRFGSYEQYF. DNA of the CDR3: TGTGCCAGCAGCGACTGGAGCAGGTTCGGCTCCTACGAGCAGTACTTC.